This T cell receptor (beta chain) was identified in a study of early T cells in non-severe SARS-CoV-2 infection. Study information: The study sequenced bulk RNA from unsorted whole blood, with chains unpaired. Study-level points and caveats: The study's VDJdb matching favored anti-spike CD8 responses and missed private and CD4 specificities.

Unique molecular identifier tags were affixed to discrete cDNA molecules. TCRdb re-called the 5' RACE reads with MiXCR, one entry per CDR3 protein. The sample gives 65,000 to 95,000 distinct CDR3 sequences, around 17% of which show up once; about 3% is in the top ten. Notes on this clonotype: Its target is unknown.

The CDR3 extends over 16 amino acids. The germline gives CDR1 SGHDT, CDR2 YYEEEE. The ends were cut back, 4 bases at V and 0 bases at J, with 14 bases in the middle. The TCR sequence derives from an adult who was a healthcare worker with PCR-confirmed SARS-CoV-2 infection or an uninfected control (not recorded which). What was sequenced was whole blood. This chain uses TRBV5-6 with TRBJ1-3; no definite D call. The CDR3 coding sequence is TGTGCCAGCAGCCTGAACTATAAAAACTCTGGAAACACCATATATTTT. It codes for CASSLNYKNSGNTIYF.